Each of the 27 T cell receptor beta chains below was sequenced from the same sample in a study of blood T cell repertoires in COVID-19. Here immunoSEQ multiplex PCR was the method, and the copy in TCRdb shows in-frame clones only, minus some. The data contain more than 350,000 clones, around 87% of them singletons. Sequencing was done on a sample of peripheral blood. The receptors derive from a woman under 40 with COVID-19, enrolled during active disease.

V is TRBV15 and J is TRBJ2-1; the match to TRBD1 covers 11 bases. This CDR3 has 14 amino acids. From germline, CDR1 is LNHNV and CDR2 YYDKDF (reference sequence). J was trimmed by 7 bases and V by 8 bases; bases with no gene match: 7. This CDR3 reads CATYSDRGRNEQFF. CDR3 in DNA: TGTGCCACCTACTCGGACAGGGGGCGGAATGAGCAGTTCTTC.

V is TRBV27 and J is TRBJ1-4; tentatively, D is TRBD1 (6 bases). The V gene's germline CDR1 is MNHEY and CDR2 SMNVEV (reference sequence). This CDR3 is built from 15 residues. V lost 4 bases to trimming and J lost 3 bases, with 12 bases between them. The CDR3 coding sequence is TGTGCCAGCAGTTCCTTGGGGGCGGCTAATGAAAAACTGTTTTTT. Its translation: CASSSLGAANEKLFF.

This sequence joins TRBV12-3 or TRBV12-4 and TRBJ2-7; maybe TRBD1 (6 bases). V lost 4 bases and J lost 3, with 10 bases in between. This CDR3 comprises 13 residues. The CDR3 coding sequence is TGTGCCAGCAGTTCACAGGGTAACTACGAGCAGTACTTC. It codes for CASSSQGNYEQYF.

V is TRBV6-5 and J is TRBJ1-4, with D tentatively TRBD1 (6 bases). The germline V gene has CDR1 MNHEY and CDR2 SVGAGI. The CDR3 is made up of 14 amino acids. V lost 7 bases and J lost 8, with 17 bases in between. The CDR3 is CASTRGPLGEKLFF. CDR3 bases: TGTGCCAGCACGCGGGGGCCTCTTGGGGAAAAACTGTTTTTT.

This rearrangement joins TRBV9 to TRBJ2-1; TRBD2 aligns across 14 bases. Germline CDR1 reads SGDLS; CDR2 reads YYNGEE. This CDR3 region has 14 residues. V shed 3 bases, J shed 12 bases, and the junction held 5 bases outside the gene matches. The CDR3 DNA reads as TGTGCCAGCAGCGGGGGACTAGCGGGAGAACGGCAGTTCTTC. Translation gives CASSGGLAGERQFF. Based on the CDR3 plus reference TRBV9 and TRBJ2-1, the full variable domain is DSGVTQTPKHLITATGQRVTLRCSPRSGDLSVYWYQQSLDQGLQFLIQYYNGEERAKGNILERFSAQQFPDLHSELNLSSLELGDSALYFCASSGGLAGERQFFGPGTRLTVL.

J is TRBJ1-5 and V is TRBV20-1, with D unclear. Germline loops: CDR1 DFQATT, CDR2 SNEGSKA (reference sequence). CDR3 length: 11 residues. V lost 0 bases, J lost 7 bases, and 4 bases lay in between. CDR3 sequence (DNA): TGCAGTGCTAGAGAGGGCCAGCCCCAGCATTTT. Translation: CSAREGQPQHF.

About this clone itself: Sequence at one end of the junction differs from germline and may be a read error. The rearrangement links TRBV5-4 to TRBJ2-4; 10 positions agree with TRBD1. The CDR3 has 18 residues. Germline CDR1 is SGHNT and CDR2 is YYREEE (reference sequence). The CDR3 protein is CASSLGDRGGLAKDIQYF. The CDR3 nucleotides are TGTGCCAGCAGTCTAGGGGACAGGGGAGGGTTGGCCAAAGACATTCAGTACTTC.

The chain recombines TRBV5-8 with TRBJ2-1; 9 nucleotides agree with TRBD2. The V gene's germline CDR1 is SGHTS and CDR2 YDEGEE. CDR3 size: 15 residues. V gave up 3 bases and J gave up 6 bases; unmatched junction bases: 7. The CDR3: CASSYIAGVGNEQFF. CDR3 nucleotides: TGTGCCAGCAGCTATATAGCGGGAGTAGGCAATGAGCAGTTCTTC.

The chain is built from TRBV29-1 and TRBJ2-5; the match to TRBD1 covers 8 bases. V was pared by 6 bases and J by 5 bases, with 8 bases of the junction left unmatched. CDR3 size: 13 residues. In germline, CDR1 is SQVTM, CDR2 ANQGSEA. This chain's CDR3 is CSVTQGAEETQYF. DNA of the CDR3: TGCAGCGTCACTCAGGGGGCTGAGGAGACCCAGTACTTC.

This clone appeared once. This sequence joins TRBV19 and TRBJ1-1; TRBD1 matches at 7 bases. Germline CDR1 and CDR2: LNHDA and SQIVND (reference sequence). Germline trimming cut 7 bases from V and 6 bases from J; bases unmatched to any gene: 8. The CDR3 is 13 residues long. The CDR3 region has the DNA TGTGCCAGTAACCTAGGGGGCCGGGCTGAAGCTTTCTTT. This encodes CASNLGGRAEAFF.

CDR3 residues: CASGDRGRYNEQFF. The CDR3, as DNA: TGTGCCAGCGGGGACAGGGGTCGGTACAATGAGCAGTTCTTC. This rearrangement joins TRBV2 to TRBJ2-1, with 10 positions matching TRBD1. Looked up from germline, CDR1 is SNHLY and CDR2 is FYNNEI. CDR3 size: 14 residues. V shed 8 bases, J shed 4 bases, and the junction held 5 bases outside the gene matches. The variable domain in full, with the rest retrieved from reference TRBV2 and TRBJ2-1, is EPEVTQTPSHQVTQMGQEVILRCVPISNHLYFYWYRQILGQKVEFLVSFYNNEISEKSEIFDDQFSVERPDGSNFTLKIRSTKLEDSAMYFCASGDRGRYNEQFFGPGTRLTVL.

This chain joins TRBV10-3 and TRBJ1-6, with TRBD1 as a possible D gene (6 bases). The germline V gene has CDR1 ENHRY and CDR2 SYGVKD. Deletions cut 10 bases from V and 5 bases from J, with 15 bases between. CDR3 length equals 14 residues. The CDR3 protein is CATSRGQNNSPLHF. The DNA for the CDR3 is TGTGCCACAAGCCGGGGACAAAATAATTCACCCCTCCACTTT.

The chain joins TRBV9 to TRBJ2-2, with D hard to call. Per the germline V gene, CDR1 is SGDLS and CDR2 is YYNGEE. The CDR3 covers 14 residues. The V end lost 2 bases, the J end lost 1 base, and 6 bases lay between the germline ends. In DNA, the CDR3 is TGTGCCAGCAGCGTCGCAGGGAACACCGGGGAGCTGTTTTTT. Protein sequence: CASSVAGNTGELFF.

The V and J genes are TRBV25-1 and TRBJ2-4; 11 bases map to TRBD2. V dropped 6 bases and J dropped 9; count of bases not matched to a gene: 19. The CDR3 is 18 amino acids. CDR1 is MGHDK and CDR2 is SYGVNS in the germline V gene. CDR3 nucleotides: TGTGCCAGCAGCGCCTCGACTAGCGGGATAATTCCGTCTGGCATTCAGTACTTC. Translated: CASSASTSGIIPSGIQYF.

V usage is TRBV6-5 and J usage is TRBJ2-7; D is uncertain. This CDR3 has 13 residues. Between the trimmed V and J ends, which lost 6 bases and 3 bases, there was a span of 12 bases. Germline V gives CDR1 MNHEY, CDR2 SVGAGI. This CDR3 reads CASSRAVNYEQYF. The CDR3 DNA sequence: TGTGCCAGCAGCCGAGCCGTGAACTACGAGCAGTACTTC.

The chain joins TRBV30 to TRBJ1-4; D possibly corresponds to TRBD1 (5 bases). Trimming pared 3 bases from V and 8 bases from J, leaving 13 bases between. Germline CDR1 reads GTSNPN; CDR2 reads SVGIG (reference sequence). This CDR3 has 13 residues. The CDR3 sequence: CAWRGGEWEKLFF. The CDR3 DNA follows: TGTGCCTGGAGGGGAGGGGAGTGGGAAAAACTGTTTTTT.

The V call is TRBV30, the J call TRBJ2-7; D is unclear. CDR1 and CDR2 (germline): GTSNPN, SVGIG (reference sequence). The CDR3 is made up of 12 amino acids. Trimming stripped 1 base from V and 4 bases from J, with 8 bases between. The CDR3, as DNA: TGTGCCTGGAGTGACCCTGAGTACGAGCAGTACTTC. Residues: CAWSDPEYEQYF.

V is TRBV6-6 and J is TRBJ2-1, with 7 bases lining up with TRBD1. Trimming took 8 bases from V and 3 from J; bases not matched to a gene: 7. Germline CDR1 is MNHNY and CDR2 is SVGAGI (reference sequence). The CDR3 totals 14 residues. CDR3 sequence: CASYFGTDYNEQFF. The CDR3 coding sequence is TGTGCCAGCTACTTCGGGACAGACTACAATGAGCAGTTCTTC.

This clone is a singleton in its sample. This chain connects TRBV11-2 to TRBJ2-1; no clear D gene. This CDR3 is built from 14 residues. Germline V CDR1 and CDR2: SGHAT, FQNNGV. V was trimmed by 4 bases and J by 10 bases, leaving 17 bases between them. The CDR3 sequence: CASSYPVGLGEQFF. The CDR3 DNA follows: TGTGCCAGCAGCTACCCGGTAGGCCTAGGCGAGCAGTTCTTC.

J is TRBJ2-1 and V is TRBV5-1; 12 positions agree with TRBD2. Germline-derived CDR1 and CDR2 are SGHRS and YFSETQ. This CDR3 region has 17 residues. V lost 0 bases, J lost 3 bases, and 4 bases stayed unmatched. The CDR3, as DNA: TGCGCCAGCAGCTTGGGACTAGCGGGAGACCTCTACAATGAGCAGTTCTTC. Protein sequence: CASSLGLAGDLYNEQFF.

This clone has just a few counts. V gene TRBV28 combines with J gene TRBJ1-6; weak D call: TRBD1 (6 bases). This CDR3 contains 16 residues. Germline V gene data show CDR1 as MDHEN and CDR2 as SYDVKM. V was pared by 5 bases and J by 6 bases, with 17 bases between. The CDR3 region has the DNA TGTGCCAGCAGTATCTATCCGGGACAAATTAATTCACCCCTCCACTTT. The encoded protein is CASSIYPGQINSPLHF.

The chain employs TRBV5-1 and TRBJ2-7; no clear D. The CDR3 consists of 14 residues. The germline gives CDR1 SGHRS, CDR2 YFSETQ. The V end was cut by 0 bases, the J end by 1 base, with 8 bases between. The CDR3 coding sequence is TGCGCCAGCAGCTTGGGAGGCCAGTCCTACGAGCAGTACTTC. Its translation is CASSLGGQSYEQYF.

The chain joins TRBV4-2 to TRBJ2-1; tentative D call: TRBD2 (6 bases). The CDR3 is made up of 15 amino acids. Germline V gene lookup returns CDR1 LGHNA and CDR2 YNFKEQ. The V gene lost 8 bases and the J gene lost 4 bases, with 18 bases spanning the gap. The CDR3 coding sequence is TGTGCCAGCTCCCCAGCGGGCCAGCTTTACAATGAGCAGTTCTTC. As protein: CASSPAGQLYNEQFF.

In DNA form, the CDR3 reads TGCGCCAGCAGACCTAGCTCTGCAGATACGCAGTATTTT. Its protein is CASRPSSADTQYF. The V call is TRBV5-1, the J call TRBJ2-3, with D possibly being TRBD2 (5 bases). With 5 bases removed from V and 4 bases from J, the gap between germline ends came to 11 bases. Germline values: CDR1 SGHRS, CDR2 YFSETQ. This CDR3 is 13 amino acids long.

The V and J genes are TRBV30 and TRBJ1-3; possible D gene TRBD1, 5 bases. Germline values: CDR1 GTSNPN, CDR2 SVGIG (reference sequence). The CDR3 contains 15 residues. V lost 0 bases to trimming and J lost 2 bases, with 11 bases between them. The CDR3 coding sequence is TGTGCCTGGAGTGTTAGGAGGGGAGCTGGAAACACCATATATTTT. Translated, it gives CAWSVRRGAGNTIYF.

To note about this clone: The identical CDR3 is also encoded by other nucleotide sequences in the sample. This chain uses TRBV4-1 with TRBJ2-6, with 7 bases that match TRBD2. Trimming at V came to 3 bases and at J to 4 bases, leaving 12 bases not matched to a gene. Germline CDR1 and CDR2: MGHRA and YSYEKL. This CDR3 has 18 residues. This CDR3 reads CASSQYGGGMTGANVLTF. CDR3 nucleotide sequence: TGCGCCAGCAGCCAGTATGGGGGGGGAATGACGGGGGCCAACGTCCTGACTTTC.

The J gene is TRBJ2-5, the V gene TRBV3-1 (or the pseudogene TRBV3-2), with TRBD2 matching over 8 bases. Trimming at V came to 11 bases and at J to 3 bases, leaving 8 bases not matched to a gene. CDR1 LGHDT and CDR2 YNNKEL come from the germline V gene (reference sequence). This CDR3 region has 13 residues. The chain's CDR3 is CASLRAGEETQYF. CDR3 nucleotides: TGTGCCTCCTTACGAGCGGGAGAAGAGACCCAGTACTTC.